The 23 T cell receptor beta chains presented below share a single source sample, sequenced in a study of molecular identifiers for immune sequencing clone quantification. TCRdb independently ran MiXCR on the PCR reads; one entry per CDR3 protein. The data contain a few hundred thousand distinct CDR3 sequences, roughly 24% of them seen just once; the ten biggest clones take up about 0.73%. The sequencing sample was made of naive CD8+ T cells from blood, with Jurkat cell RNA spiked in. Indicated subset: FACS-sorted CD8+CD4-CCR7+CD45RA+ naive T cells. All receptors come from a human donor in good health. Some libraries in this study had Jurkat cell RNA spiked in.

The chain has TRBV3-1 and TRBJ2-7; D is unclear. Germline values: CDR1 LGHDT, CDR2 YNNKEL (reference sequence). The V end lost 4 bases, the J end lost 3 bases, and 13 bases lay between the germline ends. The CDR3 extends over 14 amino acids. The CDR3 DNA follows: TGTGCCAGCAGCCGAGAGAACTACCTCTACGAGCAGTACTTC. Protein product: CASSRENYLYEQYF.

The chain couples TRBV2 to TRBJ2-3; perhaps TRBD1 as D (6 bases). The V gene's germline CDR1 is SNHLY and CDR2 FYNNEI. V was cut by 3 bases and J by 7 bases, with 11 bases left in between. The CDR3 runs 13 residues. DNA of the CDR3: TGTGCCAGCAGTGATTTTGGGACAAATACGCAGTATTTT. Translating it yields CASSDFGTNTQYF.

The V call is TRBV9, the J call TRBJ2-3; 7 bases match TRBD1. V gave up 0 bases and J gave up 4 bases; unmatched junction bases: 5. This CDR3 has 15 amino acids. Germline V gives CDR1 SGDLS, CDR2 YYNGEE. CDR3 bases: TGTGCCAGCAGCGTAGAGGGACAGAACGCAGATACGCAGTATTTT. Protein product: CASSVEGQNADTQYF. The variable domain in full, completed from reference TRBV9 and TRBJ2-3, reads DSGVTQTPKHLITATGQRVTLRCSPRSGDLSVYWYQQSLDQGLQFLIQYYNGEERAKGNILERFSAQQFPDLHSELNLSSLELGDSALYFCASSVEGQNADTQYFGPGTRLTVL.

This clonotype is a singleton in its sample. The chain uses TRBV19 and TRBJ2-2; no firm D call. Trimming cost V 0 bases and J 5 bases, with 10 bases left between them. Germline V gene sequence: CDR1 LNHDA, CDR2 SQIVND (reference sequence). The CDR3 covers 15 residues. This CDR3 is CASSIEVSGTGELFF. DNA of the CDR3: TGTGCCAGTAGTATAGAAGTCTCGGGTACCGGGGAGCTGTTTTTT.

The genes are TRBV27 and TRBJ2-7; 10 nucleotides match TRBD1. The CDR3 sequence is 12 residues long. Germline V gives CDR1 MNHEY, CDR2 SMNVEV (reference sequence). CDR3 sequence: CATGTGAYEQYF. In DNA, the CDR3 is TGTGCTACCGGGACAGGGGCCTACGAGCAGTACTTC.

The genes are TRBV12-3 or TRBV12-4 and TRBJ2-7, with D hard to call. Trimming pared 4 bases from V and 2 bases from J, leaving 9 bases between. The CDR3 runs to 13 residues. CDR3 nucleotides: TGTGCCAGCAGTTGGTCCGGTACCTACGAGCAGTACTTC. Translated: CASSWSGTYEQYF.

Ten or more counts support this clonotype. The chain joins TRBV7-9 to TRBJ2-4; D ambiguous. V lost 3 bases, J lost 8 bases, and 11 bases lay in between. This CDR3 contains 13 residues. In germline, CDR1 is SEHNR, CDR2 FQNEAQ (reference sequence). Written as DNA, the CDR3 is TGTGCCAGCAGCTTGTCCCCTGAGGACATTCAGTACTTC. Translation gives CASSLSPEDIQYF.

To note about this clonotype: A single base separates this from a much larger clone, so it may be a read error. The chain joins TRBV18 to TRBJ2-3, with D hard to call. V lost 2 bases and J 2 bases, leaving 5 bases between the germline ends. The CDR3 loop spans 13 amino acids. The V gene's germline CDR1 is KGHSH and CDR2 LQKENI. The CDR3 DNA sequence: TGTGCCAGCTCACCATCCTACACAGATACGCAGTATTTT. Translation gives CASSPSYTDTQYF. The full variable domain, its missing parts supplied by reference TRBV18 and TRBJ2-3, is NAGVMQNPRHLVRRRGQEARLRCSPMKGHSHVYWYRQLPEEGLKFMVYLQKENIIDESGMPKERFSAEFPKEGPSILRIQQVVRGDSAAYFCASSPSYTDTQYFGPGTRLTVL.

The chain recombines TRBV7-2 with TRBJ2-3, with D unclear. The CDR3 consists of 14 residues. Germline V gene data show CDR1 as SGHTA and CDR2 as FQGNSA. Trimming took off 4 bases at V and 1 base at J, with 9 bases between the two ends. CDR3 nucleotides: TGTGCCAGCAGCTACGACCTAGGCACAGATACGCAGTATTTT. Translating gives CASSYDLGTDTQYF.

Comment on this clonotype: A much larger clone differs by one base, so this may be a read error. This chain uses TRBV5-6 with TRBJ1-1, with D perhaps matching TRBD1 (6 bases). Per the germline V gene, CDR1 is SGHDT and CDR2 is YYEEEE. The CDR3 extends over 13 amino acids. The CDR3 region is CASRMTGAIEALF. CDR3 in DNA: TGTGCCAGCAGGATGACAGGAGCGATTGAAGCTCTCTTT.

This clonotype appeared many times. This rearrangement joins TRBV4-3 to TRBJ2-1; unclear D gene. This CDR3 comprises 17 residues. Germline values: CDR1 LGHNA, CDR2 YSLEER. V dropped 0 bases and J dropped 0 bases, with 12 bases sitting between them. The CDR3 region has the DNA TGCGCCAGCAGCCAAGAACCCGGGCTCAGCTCCTACAATGAGCAGTTCTTC. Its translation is CASSQEPGLSSYNEQFF.

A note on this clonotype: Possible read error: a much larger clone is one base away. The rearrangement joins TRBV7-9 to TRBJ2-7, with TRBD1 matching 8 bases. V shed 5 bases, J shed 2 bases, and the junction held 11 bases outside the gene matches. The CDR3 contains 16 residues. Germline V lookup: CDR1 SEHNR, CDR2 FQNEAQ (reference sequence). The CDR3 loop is CASSNGSGDRPYEQYF. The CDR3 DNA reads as TGTGCCAGCAGCAATGGCTCGGGGGACAGGCCCTACGAGCAGTACTTC.

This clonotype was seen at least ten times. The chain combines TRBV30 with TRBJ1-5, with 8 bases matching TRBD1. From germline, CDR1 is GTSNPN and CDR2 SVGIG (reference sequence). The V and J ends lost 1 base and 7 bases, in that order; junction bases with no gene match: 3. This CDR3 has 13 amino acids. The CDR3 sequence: CAWSATGGQPQHF. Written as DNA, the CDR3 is TGTGCCTGGAGTGCCACAGGGGGGCAGCCCCAGCATTTT.

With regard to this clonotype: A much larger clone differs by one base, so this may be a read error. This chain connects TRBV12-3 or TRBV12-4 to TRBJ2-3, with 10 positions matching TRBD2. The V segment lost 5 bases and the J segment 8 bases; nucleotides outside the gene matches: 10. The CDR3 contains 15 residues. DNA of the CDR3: TGTGCCAGCAGTCCCAGGGAGCGGGAGGGAGGTACGCAGTATTTT. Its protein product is CASSPREREGGTQYF.

The CDR3, as DNA: TGTGCCAGCAAGTCGGGGGCCTACGAGCAGTACTTC. This codes for CASKSGAYEQYF. The V gene is TRBV25-1, the J gene TRBJ2-7; a possible D gene is TRBD2 (6 bases). Germline lookup yields CDR1 MGHDK and CDR2 SYGVNS. The CDR3 covers 12 residues. The ends were cut back, 7 bases at V and 2 bases at J, with 9 bases in the middle.

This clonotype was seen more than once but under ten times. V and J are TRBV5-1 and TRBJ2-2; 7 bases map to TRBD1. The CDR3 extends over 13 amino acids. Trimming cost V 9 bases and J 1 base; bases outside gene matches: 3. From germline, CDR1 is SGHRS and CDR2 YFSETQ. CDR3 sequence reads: CATQGVNTGELFF. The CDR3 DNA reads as TGCGCCACCCAGGGGGTGAACACCGGGGAGCTGTTTTTT.

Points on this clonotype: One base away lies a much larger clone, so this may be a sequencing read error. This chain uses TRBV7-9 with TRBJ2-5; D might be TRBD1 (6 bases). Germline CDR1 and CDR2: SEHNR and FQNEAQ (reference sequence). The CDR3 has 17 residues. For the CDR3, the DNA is TGTGCCAGCAGCAGTACACATAGGGGGTTTTTACAAGAGACCCGGTACTTC. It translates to CASSSTHRGFLQETRYF. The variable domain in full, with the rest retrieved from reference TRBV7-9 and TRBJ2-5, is DTGVSQNPRHKITKRGQNVTFRCDPISEHNRLYWYRQTLGQGPEFLTYFQNEAQLEKSRLLSDRFSAERPKGSFSTLEIQRTEQGDSAMYLCASSSTHRGFLQETRYFGPGTRLLVL.

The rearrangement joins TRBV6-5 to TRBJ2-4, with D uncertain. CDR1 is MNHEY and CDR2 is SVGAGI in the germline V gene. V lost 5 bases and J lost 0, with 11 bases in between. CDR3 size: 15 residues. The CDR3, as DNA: TGTGCCAGCAGTGATTCCAAGCTAGCCAAAAACATTCAGTACTTC. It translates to CASSDSKLAKNIQYF.

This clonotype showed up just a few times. The CDR3 nucleotides read TGTGCCAGCAGTTTAGGTGGAGGGACTCCCGAGCAGTACTTC. Protein sequence: CASSLGGGTPEQYF. V is TRBV12-3 or TRBV12-4 and J is TRBJ2-7, with D possibly matching TRBD2 (6 bases). CDR3 size: 14 residues. The V and J ends lost 1 base and 6 bases respectively, with 13 bases between them.

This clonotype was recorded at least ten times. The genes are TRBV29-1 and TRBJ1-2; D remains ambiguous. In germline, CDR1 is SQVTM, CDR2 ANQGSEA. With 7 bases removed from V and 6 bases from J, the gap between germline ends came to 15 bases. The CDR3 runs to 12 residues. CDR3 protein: CSAPSPADGYTF. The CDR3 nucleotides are TGCAGCGCCCCATCCCCGGCAGATGGCTACACCTTC.

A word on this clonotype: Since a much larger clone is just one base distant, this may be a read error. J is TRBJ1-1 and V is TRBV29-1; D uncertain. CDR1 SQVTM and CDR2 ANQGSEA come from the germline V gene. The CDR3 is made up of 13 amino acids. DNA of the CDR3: TGCGGCCCCCGGGAGTTCATGAACACTGAAGCTTTCTTT. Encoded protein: CGPREFMNTEAFF. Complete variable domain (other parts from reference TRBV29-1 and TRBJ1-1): SAVISQKPSRDICQRGTSLTIQCQVDSQVTMMFWYRQQPGQSLTLIATANQGSEATYESGFVIDKFPISRPNLTFSTLTVSNMSPEDSSIYLCGPREFMNTEAFFGQGTRLTVV.

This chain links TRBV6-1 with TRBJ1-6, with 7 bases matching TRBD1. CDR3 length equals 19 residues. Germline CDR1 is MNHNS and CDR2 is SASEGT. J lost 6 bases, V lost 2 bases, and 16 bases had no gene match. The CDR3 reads CASSESFVLGGFGNSPLHF. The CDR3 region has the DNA TGTGCCAGCAGTGAATCCTTCGTCCTAGGGGGCTTTGGTAATTCACCCCTCCACTTT.

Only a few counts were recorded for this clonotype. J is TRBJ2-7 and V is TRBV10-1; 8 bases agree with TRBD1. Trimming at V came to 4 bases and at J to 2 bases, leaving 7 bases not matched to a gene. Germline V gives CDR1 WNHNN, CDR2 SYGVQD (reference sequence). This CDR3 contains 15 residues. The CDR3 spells CASSGTGTGAYEQYF. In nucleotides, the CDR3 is TGCGCCAGCAGTGGTACCGGGACAGGAGCCTACGAGCAGTACTTC.